This TCR beta chain was sequenced for a study of T cells in localized non-small cell lung cancer. General study points: Higher blood T cell density tracked longer overall survival.

This clone showed up just a few times. What it binds is unknown. CDR3 size: 18 residues. Germline CDR1 reads KGHSH; CDR2 reads LQKENI. Trimming removed 0 bases from V and 3 bases from J, with 21 bases in between. Data came from immunoSEQ multiplex PCR; TCRdb stores just in-frame clones and leaves some out. The sample comprises roughly 3,200 clones, about 27% of which are singletons, and 11% to 15% rests with the top ten. This receptor was taken from a male donor older than 55 with stage I lung adenocarcinoma. The V and J genes are TRBV18 and TRBJ2-7; D is tentatively TRBD1 or TRBD2 (5 bases each). The sample was lung tumor tissue, taken before any cancer treatment. The CDR3 loop reads CASSPPGEFRGTYYEQYF. The CDR3, as DNA: TGTGCCAGCTCACCACCGGGGGAGTTTAGGGGAACCTACTACGAGCAGTACTTC.